This TCR beta chain was recovered during a study of blood T cell repertoires in COVID-19. About the study: The cDNA or gDNA used as material had been derived from T cells, B-cell-depleted T cells, or PBMCs.

The protocol was immunoSEQ multiplex PCR, while the TCRdb copy is restricted to in-frame clones and leaves out a portion. This sample has roughly 360,000 clones, with approximately 88% found just once. Study members were between roughly 18 and 100 years old and lived in 20 to 30 US regions. The specimen sequenced was PBMCs or T cells enriched from blood (not recorded which). The TCR comes from a woman aged 25 to 39 with acute COVID-19.

The CDR3 loop reads CASSVTGTGLEEQYF. CDR3 DNA sequence: TGTGCCAGCAGTGTCACCGGGACAGGGCTCGAAGAGCAGTACTTC. The rearrangement uses TRBV2 and TRBJ2-7; 9 bases align to TRBD1. This CDR3 has 15 amino acids. The junction had 11 bases not matched to a gene; V was cut back by 4 bases and J by 7 bases. Germline loops: CDR1 SNHLY, CDR2 FYNNEI.